This TCR beta chain comes out of a study of CD8 T cells in Susac syndrome. Sequencing of TCR beta was undertaken in CD8+ and CD4+ T cells derived from blood. TEMRA cells were FACS-enriched, while CD8+ and CD4+ T cells were negatively isolated. A quantity of roughly 0.5 to 1 ug RNA underwent reverse transcription using random hexamers. Amplification of TCR beta CDR3 used immunoSEQ multiplex PCR across 54 Vbeta and 13 Jbeta. In TCRdb, the immunoSEQ multiplex PCR reads were re-called with MiXCR into one record per CDR3 protein. Of about 160,000 distinct CDR3 sequences in the sample, roughly 95% were seen once. Germline V gene sequence: CDR1 SGHVS, CDR2 FNYEAQ. The CDR3 spans 16 residues. Trimming pared 4 bases from V and 1 base from J, leaving 14 bases between.

The sequence was obtained from a human donor in good health. The sample consisted of CD4+ T cells from PBMCs. J is TRBJ2-1 and V is TRBV7-6; tentatively, D is TRBD1 (6 bases). CDR3 amino acids: CASSSMTGMSYNEQFF. The CDR3 DNA reads TGTGCCAGCAGCTCGATGACAGGCATGTCCTACAATGAGCAGTTCTTC. Full variable domain (remainder filled in from reference TRBV7-6 and TRBJ2-1): GAGVSQSPRYKVTKRGQDVALRCDPISGHVSLYWYRQALGQGPEFLTYFNYEAQQDKSGLPNDRFSAERPEGSISTLTIQRTEQRDSAMYRCASSSMTGMSYNEQFFGPGTRLTVL.